This T cell receptor (beta chain) is drawn from a study of Ad26.COV2.S vaccination and SARS-CoV-2 variants. Study information: The Ad26.COV2.S arm of the COV1001 trial was where the donor was placed.

V was pared by 8 bases and J by 6 bases, with 19 bases between. The CDR3 is 15 residues long. Germline-derived CDR1 and CDR2 are SGHVS and FQNEAQ. The method was immunoSEQ multiplex PCR; TCRdb's version includes in-frame clones alone and lacks a portion of them. The sample yields around 500,000 clones, about nine tenths seen once. For this clone: Antigen unknown.

Study results and caveats: Analyses that measured TCR breadth and depth may have underestimated total T cell responses.

Regarding treatment: about 20 received Ad26.COV2.S at low or high dose, single or two shots; about 5 received placebo; per-sample allocation not given. Repertoires come from day 63 after the first vaccine or placebo injection. The chain employs TRBV7-8 and TRBJ2-2; maybe TRBD2 (7 bases). The sequenced sample was peripheral blood, obtained in a trial of Ad26.COV2.S vaccine versus placebo. The TCR comes from a person aged 18-60 years who received the Ad26.COV2.S COVID-19 vaccine or a placebo. The CDR3 protein is CASLYGRGAAGELFF. CDR3 nucleotide sequence: TGTGCCAGCCTTTATGGGAGGGGGGCCGCCGGGGAGCTGTTTTTT.